These T cell receptor beta chains were read from a single sample in a study of blood T cells in healthy people across ages. TCRdb passed the 5' RACE reads through MiXCR, listing each CDR3 protein once. The table has roughly 790,000 distinct CDR3 sequences, about 40% seen once. The specimen was blood. The receptor set was obtained from a woman in her fifties or sixties in good health. CDR3s include the opening cysteine and the closing phenylalanine or tryptophan. A D gene is named only where the DNA matches it firmly. The size of a clone is reported for some rows only, either as once, few or many, or as a class for expanded clones.

TRBV16	-	TRBD1	TRBJ1-5	CASSQSGQGFNQPQHF	TGTGCCAGCAGCCAATCAGGACAGGGGTTCAATCAGCCCCAGCATTTT
TRBV20-1	-	TRBD2	TRBJ2-2	CSAKTSGGFTGELFF	TGCAGTGCCAAGACTAGCGGGGGATTTACCGGGGAGCTGTTTTTT
TRBV12-3/TRBV12-4	-	-	TRBJ2-1	CASSLGGYGQFF	TGTGCCAGCAGTTTAGGAGGGTATGGGCAGTTCTTC
TRBV10-3	few	TRBD2	TRBJ2-1	CAISRTSGRALNEQFF	TGTGCCATCAGCCGAACTAGCGGGAGGGCCTTAAATGAGCAGTTCTTC
TRBV5-1	few	-	TRBJ2-5	CASSLGTARETQYF	TGCGCCAGCAGCTTGGGGACGGCCCGGGAGACCCAGTACTTC
TRBV20-1	-	-	TRBJ2-1	CSASVNEQFF	TGCAGTGCTAGCGTCAATGAGCAGTTCTTC
TRBV21-1	few	-	TRBJ1-5	CASSKGWDSNQPQHF	TGTGCCAGCAGCAAAGGATGGGACAGCAATCAGCCCCAGCATTTT
TRBV7-9	few	-	TRBJ1-4	CASSLSRAEKLFF	TGTGCCAGCAGCTTAAGCAGGGCTGAAAAACTGTTTTTT
TRBV7-9	-	-	TRBJ2-1	CASSLPPGTEQFF	TGTGCCAGCAGCTTACCGCCTGGTACTGAGCAGTTCTTC
TRBV28	few	-	TRBJ1-2	CASSFIGANGYTF	TGTGCCAGCAGTTTTATAGGGGCGAATGGCTACACCTTC
TRBV11-3	-	TRBD2	TRBJ2-5	CASSAGLAGGLIQETQYF	TGTGCCAGCAGCGCCGGACTAGCGGGAGGCCTAATACAAGAGACCCAGTACTTC
TRBV7-2	many	-	TRBJ2-7	CASSFNPGLGYEQYF	TGTGCCAGCAGCTTTAACCCGGGACTTGGGTACGAGCAGTACTTC
TRBV6-2/TRBV6-3	-	TRBD1	TRBJ2-7	CANKIGTDTYEQYF	TGTGCCAACAAAATCGGGACAGACACCTACGAGCAGTACTTC
TRBV12-3/TRBV12-4	-	TRBD2	TRBJ2-7	CASLPLGGGNEQYF	TGTGCCAGCCTTCCCCTCGGGGGAGGGAACGAGCAGTACTTC
TRBV4-2	few	TRBD2	TRBJ2-7	CASRLESGGSYEQYF	TGTGCCAGCAGATTAGAGAGCGGGGGCAGCTACGAGCAGTACTTC
TRBV5-1	-	-	TRBJ1-2	CASSLGSGATNYGYTF	TGCGCCAGCAGCTTGGGCTCAGGAGCTACTAACTATGGCTACACCTTC
TRBV6-6	few	-	TRBJ1-1	CASNPFMNTEAFF	TGTGCCAGCAATCCATTCATGAACACTGAAGCTTTCTTT
TRBV20-1	many	-	TRBJ2-3	CSARDTLVADTQYF	TGCAGTGCTAGAGACACACTAGTTGCAGATACGCAGTATTTT
TRBV9	-	TRBD2	TRBJ2-7	CASSVTSSGGADEQYF	TGTGCCAGCAGCGTTACTAGTAGCGGGGGGGCGGACGAGCAGTACTTC
TRBV3-1	few	-	TRBJ2-7	CASSQEAGPGEQYF	TGTGCCAGCAGCCAAGAGGCCGGTCCGGGGGAGCAGTACTTC
TRBV5-1	-	-	TRBJ2-3	CASSLSQSTDTQYF	TGCGCCAGCAGCTTGTCACAGAGCACAGATACGCAGTATTTT
TRBV20-1	once	-	TRBJ1-5	CSAEGFVSNQPQHF	TGCAGTGCCGAGGGGTTCGTAAGCAATCAGCCCCAGCATTTT
TRBV30	-	-	TRBJ2-7	CAWGRQSYEQYF	TGTGCCTGGGGCCGACAATCCTACGAGCAGTACTTC